The 16 T cell receptor beta chains listed next were all sequenced from one sample in a study of blood T cell repertoires in COVID-19. Only in-frame clones appear in the TCRdb table, and some are missing; sequencing was by immunoSEQ multiplex PCR. This sample has more than 150,000 clones, with over 80% found just once. What was sequenced was peripheral blood. All receptors come from a woman aged 60-75 years with acute or convalescent COVID-19.

The chain joins TRBV6-5 to TRBJ2-3; weak D call: TRBD2 (7 bases). The CDR3 totals 15 residues. CDR1 and CDR2 from the germline V gene are MNHEY and SVGAGI. Deletions cut 5 bases from V and 3 bases from J, with 15 bases between. Written as DNA, the CDR3 is TGTGCCAGCAGTCGGACGGGGGGCCCGACAGATACGCAGTATTTT. The encoded protein is CASSRTGGPTDTQYF.

The chain combines TRBV30 with TRBJ1-1, with a tentative D call TRBD1 (5 bases). V shed 0 bases and J shed 9 bases, with 14 bases lying between them. The CDR3 loop spans 13 amino acids. The germline gives CDR1 GTSNPN, CDR2 SVGIG (reference sequence). CDR3 sequence (DNA): TGTGCCTGGAGTGTTTCTTTCAGGGCTCAAGCTTTCTTT. It yields the protein CAWSVSFRAQAFF. The full variable domain, its missing parts supplied by reference TRBV30 and TRBJ1-1, is SQTIHQWPATLVQPVGSPLSLECTVEGTSNPNLYWYRQAAGRGLQLLFYSVGIGQISSEVPQNLSASRPQDRQFILSSKKLLLSDSGFYLCAWSVSFRAQAFFGQGTRLTVV.

The chain combines TRBV5-1 with TRBJ2-5; possibly TRBD2 for D (6 bases). V was cut by 5 bases and J by 2 bases, with 13 bases left in between. The CDR3 totals 14 residues. CDR1 SGHRS and CDR2 YFSETQ come from the germline V gene. The CDR3 DNA is TGCGCCAGCAGACTCCTGGCGGGGCAAGAGACCCAGTACTTC. Its translation is CASRLLAGQETQYF.

This sequence joins TRBV7-6 and TRBJ1-1, with D unclear. With 5 bases removed from V and 0 bases from J, the gap between germline ends came to 13 bases. Germline-derived CDR1 and CDR2 are SGHVS and FNYEAQ. This CDR3 comprises 15 residues. The CDR3, as DNA: TGTGCCAGCAGCGCCCTGAGCGGACTGAACACTGAAGCTTTCTTT. It encodes CASSALSGLNTEAFF.

The chain is built from TRBV7-2 and TRBJ2-3, with 12 positions matching TRBD2. In germline, CDR1 is SGHTA, CDR2 FQGNSA. CDR3 length equals 17 residues. Trimming cost V 0 bases and J 3 bases; bases outside gene matches: 4. The chain's CDR3 is CASSLAPSGGGTDTQYF. For the CDR3, the DNA is TGTGCCAGCAGCTTAGCGCCTAGCGGGGGGGGTACAGATACGCAGTATTTT.

The chain is built from TRBV6-5 and TRBJ2-1; no clear D. The CDR3 extends over 12 amino acids. Trimming pared 8 bases from V and 9 bases from J, leaving 14 bases between. In germline, CDR1 is MNHEY, CDR2 SVGAGI. The CDR3 is CASRSRLFEQFF. The CDR3 nucleotides are TGTGCCAGCCGCTCGCGGCTGTTTGAGCAGTTCTTC.

The rearrangement uses TRBV11-2 and TRBJ1-2; D gene ambiguous. The CDR3 has 13 amino acids. The V gene's germline CDR1 is SGHAT and CDR2 FQNNGV. V lost 1 base and J lost 4, with 7 bases in between. The CDR3 nucleotides read TGTGCCAGCAGCTTAGGCGCCTCCTATGGCTACACCTTC. Translating gives CASSLGASYGYTF. The variable domain in full, with the rest retrieved from reference TRBV11-2 and TRBJ1-2, is EAGVAQSPRYKIIEKRQSVAFWCNPISGHATLYWYQQILGQGPKLLIQFQNNGVVDDSQLPKDRFSAERLKGVDSTLKIQPAKLEDSAVYLCASSLGASYGYTFGSGTRLTVV.

The chain links TRBV7-2 to TRBJ1-2; 10 bases fit TRBD1. Looked up from germline, CDR1 is SGHTA and CDR2 is FQGNSA. The CDR3 is 16 residues long. Unmatched junction bases numbered 11, after V lost 4 bases and J lost 6 bases. The CDR3 DNA follows: TGTGCCAGCAGCTCGCCCACCCGGGACAGGGGACATGGCTACACCTTC. Protein product: CASSSPTRDRGHGYTF.

The J gene is TRBJ2-7, the V gene TRBV7-6; D may be TRBD1 (5 bases). V lost 1 base and J lost 0, with 10 bases in between. Per germline, CDR1 SGHVS and CDR2 FNYEAQ. The CDR3 consists of 15 residues. Written as DNA, the CDR3 is TGTGCCAGCAGCTTAGGGGCAGGGATCTCCTACGAGCAGTACTTC. It encodes CASSLGAGISYEQYF.

Only a few counts were recorded for this clone. V is TRBV7-9 and J is TRBJ1-5; TRBD1 agrees at 9 bases. CDR3 length equals 15 residues. The V and J ends lost 4 bases and 9 bases, in that order; junction bases with no gene match: 10. Per germline, CDR1 SEHNR and CDR2 FQNEAQ (reference sequence). This chain's CDR3 is CASSSGTGIASPQHF. CDR3 in DNA: TGTGCCAGCAGCTCGGGGACAGGGATTGCATCGCCCCAGCATTTT.

This sequence joins TRBV3-1 (or the pseudogene TRBV3-2) and TRBJ1-1; D is undetermined. Deletions cut 2 bases from V and 11 bases from J, with 15 bases between. From germline, CDR1 is LGHDT and CDR2 YNNKEL (reference sequence). This CDR3 spans 13 amino acids. The CDR3: CASSQSTFESAFF. Written as DNA, the CDR3 is TGTGCCAGCAGCCAATCGACTTTCGAATCGGCTTTCTTT.

This chain joins TRBV27 and TRBJ2-7; 11 bases align to TRBD1. V shed 6 bases and J 6 bases; nucleotides not matched to a gene: 7. From germline, CDR1 is MNHEY and CDR2 SMNVEV (reference sequence). This CDR3 comprises 14 residues. The CDR3 sequence: CASSPRDRGAEQYF. The DNA for the CDR3 is TGTGCCAGCAGCCCCCGGGACAGGGGGGCCGAGCAGTACTTC.

This chain joins TRBV6-5 and TRBJ2-7; 7 nucleotides agree with TRBD1. Germline V lookup: CDR1 MNHEY, CDR2 SVGAGI. The CDR3 is 15 residues long. V was clipped by 4 bases and J by 3 bases; unmatched bases: 9. The CDR3 nucleotides are TGTGCCAGCAGTTCCCCCGCAGGGGGTAGCTACGAGCAGTACTTC. Amino acid sequence: CASSSPAGGSYEQYF.

V and J are TRBV28 and TRBJ2-5, with 9 nucleotides matching TRBD2. The CDR3 totals 14 residues. V dropped 3 bases and J dropped 6; count of bases not matched to a gene: 5. The germline gives CDR1 MDHEN, CDR2 SYDVKM. The CDR3: CASSLIAGEQTQYF. The DNA of the CDR3 is TGTGCCAGCAGTTTGATAGCGGGGGAACAGACCCAGTACTTC.

V and J are TRBV19 and TRBJ1-5; D perhaps matches TRBD1 (6 bases). The CDR3 has 16 residues. V lost 9 bases, J lost 6 bases, and 24 bases lay in between. Germline assignment: CDR1 LNHDA and CDR2 SQIVND (reference sequence). The CDR3 here is CASTIGGAGKGQPQHF. DNA for the CDR3: TGTGCCAGCACCATAGGGGGGGCAGGGAAGGGTCAGCCCCAGCATTTT.

The CDR3 nucleotides are TGCGCCAGCAGTCCTAAGTCGGGGGGCGCCGGGAATGAGCAGTTCTTC. As protein: CASSPKSGGAGNEQFF. This sequence joins TRBV10-1 and TRBJ2-1; D possibly corresponds to TRBD2 (7 bases). The germline CDR1 and CDR2 sequences are WNHNN and SYGVQD (reference sequence). V lost 5 bases and J 7 bases, leaving 21 bases between the germline ends. This CDR3 region has 16 residues.